This T cell receptor beta chain was captured by sequencing in a study of blood T cell repertoires in COVID-19. This CDR3 is 13 amino acids long. Per the germline V gene, CDR1 is SEHNR and CDR2 is FQNEAQ (reference sequence). Losses at the gene ends were 6 bases for V and 7 bases for J; bases not matched to a gene: 3. The data were produced by immunoSEQ multiplex PCR, yet TCRdb's version contains in-frame clones alone and is incomplete. The table lists about 410,000 clones, about 89% of them singletons. Sequencing input: peripheral blood. The rearrangement joins TRBV7-9 to TRBJ1-6; the match to TRBD1 covers 7 bases. The clonotype was recovered from a middle-aged woman with COVID-19, enrolled during active disease. The CDR3 here is CASSPGGNSPLHF. The CDR3 DNA is TGTGCCAGCAGTCCAGGGGGGAATTCACCCCTCCACTTT.